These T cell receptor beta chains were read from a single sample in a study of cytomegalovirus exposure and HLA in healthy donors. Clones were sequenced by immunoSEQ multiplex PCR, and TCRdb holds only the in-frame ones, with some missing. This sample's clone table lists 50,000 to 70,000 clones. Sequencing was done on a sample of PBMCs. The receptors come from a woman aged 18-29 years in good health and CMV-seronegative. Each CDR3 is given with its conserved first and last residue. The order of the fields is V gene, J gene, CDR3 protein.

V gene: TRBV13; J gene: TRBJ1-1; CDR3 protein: CASSSGLSNTEAFF
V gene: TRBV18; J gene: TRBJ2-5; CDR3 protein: CASSPPIRGTQYF
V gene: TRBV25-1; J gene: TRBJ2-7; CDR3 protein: CASQDRVAYEQYF
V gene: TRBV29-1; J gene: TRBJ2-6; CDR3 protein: CSVQGQAFSGANVLTF
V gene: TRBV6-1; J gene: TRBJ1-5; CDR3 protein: CASTGQFNQPQHF
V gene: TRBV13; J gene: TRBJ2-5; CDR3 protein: CASSLGPGEGIETQYF
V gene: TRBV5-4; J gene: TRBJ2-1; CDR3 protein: CASSLALLAGFDEQFF
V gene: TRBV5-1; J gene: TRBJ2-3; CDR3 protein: CASSGTSGGARSTDTQYF
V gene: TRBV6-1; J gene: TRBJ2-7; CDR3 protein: CASSWDSSYEQYF
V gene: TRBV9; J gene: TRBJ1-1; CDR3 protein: CASSVLGGWNTEAFF
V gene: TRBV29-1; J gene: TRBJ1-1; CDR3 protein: CSVWAGTGAEAFF
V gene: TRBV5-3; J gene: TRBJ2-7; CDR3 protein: CARSHGASGANYEQYF
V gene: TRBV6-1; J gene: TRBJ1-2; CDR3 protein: CATTDRGGTNYGYTF
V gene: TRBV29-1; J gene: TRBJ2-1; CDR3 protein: CSVELASYNEQFF
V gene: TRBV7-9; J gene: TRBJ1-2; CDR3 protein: CASSLPRFYGYTF
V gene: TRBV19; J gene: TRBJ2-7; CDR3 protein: CASSIGRGISLEQYF
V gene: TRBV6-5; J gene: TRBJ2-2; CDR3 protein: CASSYEGWKELFF
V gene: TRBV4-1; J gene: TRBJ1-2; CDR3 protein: CASSQRGTFAYGYTF
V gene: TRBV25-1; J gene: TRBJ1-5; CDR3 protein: CASSSQGDNQPQHF
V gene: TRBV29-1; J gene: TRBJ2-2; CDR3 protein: CSVASGRAGGELFF
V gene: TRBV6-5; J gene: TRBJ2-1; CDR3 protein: CASSYASGMTNEQFF
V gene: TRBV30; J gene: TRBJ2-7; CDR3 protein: CAWRMGVYEQYF
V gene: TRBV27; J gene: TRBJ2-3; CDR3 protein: CASSPGTAADTQYF
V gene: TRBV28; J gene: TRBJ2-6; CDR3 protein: CASSFRRGSSGANVLTF
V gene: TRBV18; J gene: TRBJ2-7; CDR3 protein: CASSPPVAGGIYEQYF
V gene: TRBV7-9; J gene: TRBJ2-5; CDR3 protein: CASSPATGGNGGWSTQYF
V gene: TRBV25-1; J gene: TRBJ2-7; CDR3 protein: CASSSTGREVLDEQYF
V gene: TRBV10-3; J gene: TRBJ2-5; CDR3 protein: CAISESWGVPSETQYF
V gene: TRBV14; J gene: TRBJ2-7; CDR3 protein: CASSRGLADEQYF
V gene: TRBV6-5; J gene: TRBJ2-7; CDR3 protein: CASTIQGTGRHEQYF
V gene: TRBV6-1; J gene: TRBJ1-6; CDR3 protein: CASSELGTSSYNSPLHF
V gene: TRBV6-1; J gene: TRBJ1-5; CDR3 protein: CAAGTGGPNQPQHF
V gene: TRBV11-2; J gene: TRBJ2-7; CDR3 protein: CASSGLAGEQYF
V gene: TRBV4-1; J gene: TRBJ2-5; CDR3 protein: CASSQYPGQNQETQYF